This is a list of T cell receptor beta chains from one sample in a study of identical twins. TCRdb re-analysed the 5' RACE reads in MiXCR, keeping a single row per CDR3 protein. The table has about 660,000 distinct CDR3 sequences, under 9% seen once. These data also formed part of another study, on yellow fever vaccine responses in identical twins.

The sequencing sample was made of PBMCs. These receptors all come from a woman aged 18-30 years in good health. The CDR3 runs from the conserved cysteine through the conserved F or W. D genes are given only for firm matches. Size tells how often a clone was seen (once, few, many) or the class of an expanded clone, and some rows leave it out.

J	size	V	D	CDR3	DNA
TRBJ2-2	-	TRBV5-1	-	CASSLAGQTGELFF	TGCGCCAGCAGCTTGGCCGGGCAGACCGGGGAGCTGTTTTTT
TRBJ2-7	-	TRBV27	-	CASSFNRYYEQYF	TGTGCCAGCAGTTTCAACAGATACTACGAGCAGTACTTC
TRBJ2-7	many	TRBV5-1	-	CASSFGGPYEQYF	TGTGCCAGCAGTTTTGGAGGACCCTACGAGCAGTACTTC
TRBJ2-5	many	TRBV28	-	CASSERVMETQYF	TGTGCCAGCAGCGAAAGGGTAATGGAGACCCAGTACTTC
TRBJ2-5	-	TRBV11-2	TRBD1	CASSLDLGPGQKAETQYF	TGTGCCAGCAGCTTAGATTTAGGCCCGGGACAGAAGGCGGAGACCCAGTACTTC
TRBJ2-2	many	TRBV7-9	TRBD1	CASSSGQGSPGELFF	TGTGCCAGCAGCTCCGGACAGGGGTCTCCCGGGGAGCTGTTTTTT
TRBJ2-7	many	TRBV27	TRBD1	CASSPLTGDEQYF	TGTGCCAGCAGTCCCCTTACAGGGGACGAGCAGTACTTC
TRBJ2-2	few	TRBV28	-	CASTQFRGGLADNTGELFF	TGTGCCAGCACACAGTTTAGGGGGGGCCTAGCGGACAACACCGGGGAGCTGTTTTTT
TRBJ2-5	-	TRBV7-2	TRBD2	CASSLTSGGRYQETQYF	TGTGCCAGCAGCTTGACTAGCGGGGGGCGGTACCAAGAGACCCAGTACTTC
TRBJ2-7	-	TRBV10-3	TRBD2	CAISPGTSGFEQYF	TGTGCCATCAGTCCCGGGACTAGCGGGTTCGAGCAGTACTTC
TRBJ2-7	-	TRBV11-2	-	CASSLSGSRGNEQYF	TGTGCCAGCAGCTTAAGTGGGAGCCGGGGGAACGAGCAGTACTTC
TRBJ1-4	few	TRBV2	-	CASNTYDVGDPQNEKLFF	TGTGCCAGCAATACATACGACGTAGGCGATCCACAAAATGAAAAACTGTTTTTT
TRBJ2-4	-	TRBV4-1	-	CASSQPDGVNIQYF	TGCGCCAGCAGCCAGCCGGACGGGGTAAACATTCAGTACTTC
TRBJ2-1	-	TRBV27	-	CASMDFYNEQFF	TGTGCCAGTATGGACTTCTACAATGAGCAGTTCTTC
TRBJ1-1	many	TRBV5-6	-	CASSRSGNTEAFF	TGTGCCAGCAGCCGTTCCGGGAACACTGAAGCTTTCTTT
TRBJ2-7	few	TRBV9	TRBD1	CASSPKQGVSSYEQYF	TGTGCCAGCAGCCCCAAACAGGGGGTGAGCTCCTACGAGCAGTACTTC
TRBJ2-2	-	TRBV4-3	-	CASSQEGRTGELFF	TGCGCCAGCAGCCAAGAGGGCCGTACCGGGGAGCTGTTTTTT
TRBJ2-3	-	TRBV7-2	TRBD2	CASSDRSGGITDTQYF	TGTGCCAGCAGCGACAGAAGCGGGGGGATCACAGATACGCAGTATTTT
TRBJ2-7	few	TRBV20-1	TRBD1	CSARDGTGWDEQYF	TGCAGTGCTAGAGATGGGACAGGGTGGGACGAGCAGTACTTC
TRBJ2-1	-	TRBV4-1	-	CASSQGGPYEQFF	TGCGCCAGCAGCCAAGGGGGGCCGTATGAGCAGTTCTTC
TRBJ2-5	few	TRBV10-1	TRBD2	CASSVAGEETQYF	TGCGCCAGCAGTGTAGCGGGAGAAGAGACCCAGTACTTC
TRBJ2-1	-	TRBV27	-	CASREGANEQFF	TGTGCCAGCAGGGAGGGGGCGAATGAGCAGTTCTTC
TRBJ2-5	-	TRBV7-2	-	CASSSGTDGLIRETQYF	TGTGCCAGCAGCTCAGGGACGGACGGACTCATTAGGGAGACCCAGTACTTC
TRBJ2-7	many	TRBV5-1	-	CASSLDWGSLYEQYF	TGCGCCAGCAGCTTGGATTGGGGATCTTTATACGAGCAGTACTTC
TRBJ2-2	-	TRBV6-2/TRBV6-3	-	CGTTRSGETGELFF	TGTGGCACTACGAGGTCGGGGGAGACCGGGGAGCTGTTTTTT
TRBJ2-1	many	TRBV12-3/TRBV12-4	TRBD1	CASTLGTGLYEQFF	TGTGCCAGCACCTTGGGGACAGGGTTGTATGAGCAGTTCTTC
TRBJ2-3	many	TRBV5-1	-	CASSLDGTDTQYF	TGCGCCAGCAGCTTGGACGGGACAGATACGCAGTATTTT
TRBJ2-1	-	TRBV5-1	-	CASSLETSYNEQFF	TGCGCCAGCAGCTTAGAAACTAGCTACAATGAGCAGTTCTTC
TRBJ2-2	-	TRBV12-3/TRBV12-4	-	CASSLLRPSDYTGELFF	TGTGCCAGCAGTTTACTCCGCCCTAGCGATTACACCGGGGAGCTGTTTTTT
TRBJ2-1	many	TRBV6-2/TRBV6-3	-	CASSYAGQYNEQFF	TGTGCCAGCAGTTACGCGGGACAGTACAATGAGCAGTTCTTC
TRBJ2-2	many	TRBV5-1	TRBD1	CASSLVGQGSTGELFF	TGCGCCAGCAGCTTGGTCGGACAGGGTTCCACCGGGGAGCTGTTTTTT
TRBJ2-3	-	TRBV28	TRBD1	CASRRGTGGTDTQYF	TGTGCCAGCAGGCGCGGGACAGGGGGGACAGATACGCAGTATTTT
TRBJ1-1	many	TRBV6-5	-	CASSYSDRNTEAFF	TGTGCCAGCAGTTACTCGGACAGGAACACTGAAGCTTTCTTT
TRBJ2-6	-	TRBV28	-	CASSPLAQGANVLTF	TGTGCCAGCAGTCCCTTGGCGCAGGGGGCCAACGTCCTGACTTTC
TRBJ2-1	-	TRBV7-2	-	CASSRSIVSFEQFF	TGTGCCAGCAGCCGATCTATAGTTTCATTTGAGCAGTTCTTC
TRBJ1-6	few	TRBV15	TRBD1	CATSRAWDRGNSPLHF	TGTGCCACCAGCAGAGCTTGGGACAGGGGAAATTCACCCCTCCACTTT
TRBJ2-7	-	TRBV7-2	-	CASSLSSGGDEQYF	TGTGCCAGCAGCTTATCCTCAGGCGGGGACGAGCAGTACTTC
TRBJ2-7	many	TRBV6-5	TRBD1	CASSYRDRGTYEQYF	TGTGCCAGCAGTTACCGGGACAGGGGGACCTACGAGCAGTACTTC
TRBJ2-7	few	TRBV20-1	TRBD1	CSAMGQGNYEQYF	TGCAGTGCCATGGGACAGGGGAACTACGAGCAGTACTTC
TRBJ2-3	many	TRBV24-1	-	CATSEPGLGLQYF	TGTGCCACCAGTGAACCGGGACTCGGCTTGCAGTATTTT